The T cell receptor beta chain described here comes from a study of Graves' ophthalmopathy and Graves' hyperthyroidism. This CDR3 comprises 11 residues. CDR1 and CDR2 (germline): SGHRS, YFSETQ. As to this clonotype: It may be a read error: a sequence one base away is much more abundant.

TCR beta CDR3 regions were amplified from RNA transcripts. First-round RT-PCR employed HTBI primers, with a second-round multiplex PCR after it. Using its own MiXCR run on the multiplex PCR reads, TCRdb lists one record per CDR3 protein. The top ten clones hold roughly 2.4% of a sample with 300,000 to 400,000 distinct CDR3 sequences, about 17% of them seen once. The chain combines TRBV5-1 with TRBJ2-7; TRBD1 or TRBD2 may be the D gene (5 bases each). This clonotype was sampled from an adult woman with stable Graves' hyperthyroidism. Sequenced input: peripheral blood. CDR3 amino acids: CASRLGVERYF. The CDR3 DNA reads TGCGCCAGCAGATTGGGGGTCGAGCGGTACTTC.